The 19 T cell receptor beta chains below were found in one sample sequenced in a study of T cell changes during pregnancy in multiple sclerosis. Libraries were prepared by immunoSEQ multiplex PCR; TCRdb keeps only in-frame clonotypes and omits some of them. This table has about 44,000 clones, about nine tenths appearing once. Sequences were derived from CD4+ T cells from peripheral blood mononuclear cells, sampled after pregnancy. The origin of the receptors is a female donor with multiple sclerosis, enrolled in a pregnancy study.

The chain uses TRBV5-4 and TRBJ1-2, with 8 nucleotides matching TRBD1. V lost 3 bases to trimming and J lost 2 bases; unmatched junction nucleotides: 9. Looked up from germline, CDR1 is SGHNT and CDR2 is YYREEE (reference sequence). This CDR3 has 16 amino acids. In DNA, the CDR3 is TGTGCCAGCAGCTCTAATCAGGGGGCTTGGAACTATGGCTACACCTTC. Amino acid sequence: CASSSNQGAWNYGYTF. Based on the CDR3 plus reference TRBV5-4 and TRBJ1-2, the full variable domain is ETGVTQSPTHLIKTRGQQVTLRCSSQSGHNTVSWYQQALGQGPQFIFQYYREEENGRGNFPPRFSGLQFPNYSSELNVNALELDDSALYLCASSSNQGAWNYGYTFGSGTRLTVV.

This clone was recorded once. The chain links TRBV27 to TRBJ2-3, with D uncertain. Trimming removed 3 bases at V and 2 bases at J, with 6 bases between. This CDR3 has 13 residues. CDR1 and CDR2 (germline): MNHEY, SMNVEV (reference sequence). Here the CDR3 DNA reads TGTGCCAGCAGTTTTTTAAACACAGATACGCAGTATTTT. The encoded protein is CASSFLNTDTQYF.

This sequence joins TRBV2 and TRBJ2-3; D perhaps matches TRBD1 (5 bases). The germline V and J ends were trimmed by 1 base and 2 bases, with 13 bases remaining between them. This CDR3 is built from 16 residues. Germline lookup yields CDR1 SNHLY and CDR2 FYNNEI. CDR3 in amino acids: CASSEGRDRITDTQYF. The CDR3 DNA reads TGTGCCAGCAGTGAAGGTCGTGACAGAATCACAGATACGCAGTATTTT. Together with reference TRBV2 and TRBJ2-3, the CDR3 gives the full variable domain: EPEVTQTPSHQVTQMGQEVILRCVPISNHLYFYWYRQILGQKVEFLVSFYNNEISEKSEIFDDQFSVERPDGSNFTLKIRSTKLEDSAMYFCASSEGRDRITDTQYFGPGTRLTVL.

The V gene is TRBV6-1, the J gene TRBJ2-3, with D maybe TRBD1 (6 bases). The ends were cut back, 4 bases at V and 3 bases at J, with 14 bases in the middle. The CDR3 is 15 amino acids. Germline CDR1 is MNHNS and CDR2 is SASEGT. The CDR3 DNA follows: TGTGCCAGCAGTGTTTGGACAGTTGGGACAGATACGCAGTATTTT. Amino acids: CASSVWTVGTDTQYF.

This sequence joins TRBV6-4 and TRBJ2-1; the match to TRBD2 covers 13 bases. Germline CDR1 and CDR2: MRHNA and SNTAGT. CDR3 length equals 15 residues. The V segment lost 2 bases and the J segment 8 bases; nucleotides outside the gene matches: 3. The CDR3 here is CASSDGTSGIDEQFF. Written as DNA, the CDR3 is TGTGCCAGCAGTGACGGGACTAGCGGGATCGATGAGCAGTTCTTC.

The chain carries TRBV7-2 and TRBJ2-3; tentatively, D is TRBD1 (5 bases). Trimming removed 0 bases from V and 3 bases from J, with 13 bases in between. There are 16 residues in the CDR3. Germline values: CDR1 SGHTA, CDR2 FQGNSA. CDR3 residues: CASSLALTAGTDTQYF. The CDR3 DNA sequence: TGTGCCAGCAGCTTAGCTTTGACAGCTGGGACAGATACGCAGTATTTT.

The rearrangement joins TRBV4-3 to TRBJ1-1; 11 positions match TRBD1. This CDR3 has 17 amino acids. The germline CDR1 and CDR2 sequences are LGHNA and YSLEER. Trimming at V came to 4 bases and at J to 0 bases, leaving 7 bases not matched to a gene. In nucleotides, the CDR3 is TGCGCCAGCAGCCCCTACGGACAGGGGGCCATGAACACTGAAGCTTTCTTT. Its translation is CASSPYGQGAMNTEAFF.

The chain carries TRBV5-5 and TRBJ1-1; D uncertain. The CDR3 has 13 residues. Germline loops: CDR1 SGHKS, CDR2 YYEKEE (reference sequence). The germline V and J ends were trimmed by 0 bases and 5 bases, with 8 bases remaining between them. The CDR3 sequence is CASSLARETEAFF. The CDR3 DNA follows: TGTGCCAGCAGCTTGGCCCGGGAGACTGAAGCTTTCTTT.

The genes are TRBV10-3 and TRBJ2-4; D not certain. Looked up from germline, CDR1 is ENHRY and CDR2 is SYGVKD. Deletions cut 0 bases from V and 1 base from J, with 13 bases between. The CDR3 has 17 amino acids. CDR3: CAISESDDNRAKNIQYF. For the CDR3, the DNA is TGTGCCATCAGTGAGTCGGATGACAATAGGGCCAAAAACATTCAGTACTTC.

As DNA, the CDR3 is TGTGCCAGCAGCTTAACGGCTAGACCCGATACGCAGTATTTT. Its translation: CASSLTARPDTQYF. The chain is built from TRBV7-3 and TRBJ2-3; D is unclear. CDR1 and CDR2 (germline): SGHTA, FQGTGA. Trimming left V 0 bases short and J 6 bases short, with 10 bases between. The CDR3 runs to 14 residues.

In its sample, this clone was seen once. V and J are TRBV5-1 and TRBJ2-3; tentatively, D is TRBD1 (6 bases). Germline CDR1 is SGHRS and CDR2 is YFSETQ. The CDR3 covers 16 residues. The V end was cut by 1 base, the J end by 0 bases, with 12 bases between. Here the CDR3 DNA reads TGCGCCAGCAGCTTGCGTTCAGGGGCCAGCACAGATACGCAGTATTTT. The encoded protein is CASSLRSGASTDTQYF.

The chain recombines TRBV5-1 with TRBJ2-3, with 7 bases lining up with TRBD2. The V and J ends lost 1 base and 3 bases, in that order; junction bases with no gene match: 8. Germline CDR1 is SGHRS and CDR2 is YFSETQ. This CDR3 spans 16 amino acids. The DNA of the CDR3 is TGCGCCAGCAGCTTGTCGGCGGCTAGCGGAACAGATACGCAGTATTTT. Its translation: CASSLSAASGTDTQYF. The entire variable domain, with the rest obtained from reference TRBV5-1 and TRBJ2-3, is as follows: KAGVTQTPRYLIKTRGQQVTLSCSPISGHRSVSWYQQTPGQGLQFLFEYFSETQRNKGNFPGRFSGRQFSNSRSEMNVSTLELGDSALYLCASSLSAASGTDTQYFGPGTRLTVL.

This clone was detected only a few times. The chain has TRBV10-3 and TRBJ1-1; D gene unclear. The ends were cut back, 6 bases at V and 6 bases at J, with 14 bases in the middle. The CDR3 is 13 residues long. The germline CDR1 and CDR2 sequences are ENHRY and SYGVKD. The CDR3 DNA sequence: TGTGCCATCAGGGAGACAAGGAGGGCTGAAGCTTTCTTT. Translated, it gives CAIRETRRAEAFF.

The V and J genes are TRBV6-1 and TRBJ2-3; D unresolved. Germline V gene sequence: CDR1 MNHNS, CDR2 SASEGT. This CDR3 has 15 amino acids. Trimming took off 3 bases at V and 2 bases at J, with 12 bases between the two ends. This CDR3 is CASSEAAVNTDTQYF. CDR3 in DNA: TGTGCCAGCAGTGAGGCGGCAGTGAACACAGATACGCAGTATTTT.

In this sample, this clone turned up once. The rearrangement uses TRBV28 and TRBJ2-2, with 8 nucleotides matching TRBD2. J lost 1 base, V lost 7 bases, and 8 bases had no gene match. This CDR3 region has 16 residues. Germline CDR1 MDHEN, CDR2 SYDVKM. The CDR3, as DNA: TGTGCCAGCATCGAAAGCGGGAGCGAGAACACCGGGGAGCTGTTTTTT. Amino acids: CASIESGSENTGELFF.

V gene TRBV7-2 combines with J gene TRBJ2-1, with TRBD2 as a possible D gene (6 bases). Trimming shortened V by 3 bases and J by 9 bases, and 21 bases separated the two germline ends. CDR1 is SGHTA and CDR2 is FQGNSA in the germline V gene. There are 16 residues in the CDR3. CDR3 nucleotide sequence: TGTGCCAGCAGCTTGCTAAGGGGCGCGGGAATGAGTGAGCAGTTCTTC. It is translated as CASSLLRGAGMSEQFF.

V usage is TRBV6-5 and J usage is TRBJ1-2, with D possibly being TRBD1 (6 bases). Germline assignment: CDR1 MNHEY and CDR2 SVGAGI. V lost 6 bases and J 4 bases, leaving 18 bases between the germline ends. There are 15 residues in the CDR3. The CDR3 loop is CASRPYTQGSYGYTF. The CDR3 DNA is TGTGCCAGCAGACCTTATACGCAGGGGAGCTATGGCTACACCTTC.

This sequence joins TRBV28 and TRBJ1-1; possible D gene TRBD1, 5 bases. Germline CDR1 is MDHEN and CDR2 is SYDVKM. This CDR3 is built from 13 residues. V lost 7 bases and J lost 4, with 13 bases in between. CDR3 sequence: CASTKGWPTEAFF. The CDR3 nucleotides read TGTGCCAGCACAAAGGGGTGGCCCACTGAAGCTTTCTTT.

This clone is a singleton in its sample. This chain uses TRBV28 with TRBJ1-1; D is perhaps TRBD1 (6 bases). This CDR3 region has 16 residues. Trimming took off 9 bases at V and 8 bases at J, with 28 bases between the two ends. CDR1 and CDR2 (germline): MDHEN, SYDVKM. CDR3 DNA: TGTGCCAGTCCCCCGCCACAGGGAGTGTCGATGCCAGAAGCTTTCTTT. The encoded protein is CASPPPQGVSMPEAFF.